This T cell receptor beta chain is from a study of blood T cell repertoires in COVID-19. TCRdb's copy holds only in-frame clones and misses some; the assay was immunoSEQ multiplex PCR. The sample shows 35,000 to 40,000 clones, roughly 90% of them seen only once. There are 12 residues in the CDR3. The germline gives CDR1 SGHDT, CDR2 YYEEEE. The ends were cut back, 4 bases at V and 4 bases at J, with 9 bases in the middle. This clonotype was obtained from a man between 65 and 85 years old with acute or convalescent COVID-19. The chain is built from TRBV5-6 and TRBJ2-7, with a possible D match to TRBD1 (5 bases). The specimen was peripheral blood. In nucleotides, the CDR3 is TGTGCCAGCAGCCAAGGGGAATACGAGCAGTACTTC. This codes for CASSQGEYEQYF.